The source of this TCR beta chain is a study of OX40 agonist ivuxolimab in advanced cancers. Notes on this clone: The antigen remains undetermined.

Germline CDR1 is SGHTA and CDR2 is FQGNSA. V dropped 5 bases and J dropped 5 bases, with 15 bases sitting between them. This CDR3 comprises 14 residues. Libraries were prepared by immunoSEQ multiplex PCR; TCRdb keeps only in-frame clonotypes and omits some of them. In the table there are 73,000 or so clones, approximately 78% of which are singletons. Whole-study results and caveats: In the 0.1 to 3.0 mg/kg range, CD4+ and CD8+ blood T cells had expanded clonally by week 6.

Sequencing used CD4+ or CD8+ T cells sorted from blood, obtained in a trial of the OX40 agonist ivuxolimab. This chain uses TRBV7-2 with TRBJ1-2; D ambiguous. The sequence was collected from an adult with an advanced solid tumor such as melanoma, head and neck, liver or kidney cancer. CDR3 nucleotide sequence: TGTGCCAGCAGCATGGACTTAGATTCGTATGGCTACACCTTC. Protein: CASSMDLDSYGYTF.